This T cell receptor beta chain was retrieved from a study of early T cells in non-severe SARS-CoV-2 infection. Turning to the study itself: Sequencing input comprised bulk RNA from unsorted whole blood; chain pairing was not available.

This clonotype came up a few times. The target antigen is unknown. A single record per CDR3 protein comes from TCRdb applying MiXCR to the 5' RACE reads. The data contain approximately 79,000 distinct CDR3 sequences, around 13% of them seen just once; the ten biggest clones take up around 1.1%. Germline assignment: CDR1 SGHVS and CDR2 FNYEAQ. The CDR3 contains 13 residues. V was shortened by 1 base and J by 10 bases, with 10 bases between the two germline ends. Study outcomes and limitations: Matching with VDJdb favored anti-spike CD8 responses (missing private and CD4 specificities).

The material sequenced was whole blood. This clonotype originated in an adult who was a healthcare worker with PCR-confirmed SARS-CoV-2 infection or an uninfected control (not recorded which). The J gene is TRBJ1-4, the V gene TRBV7-6; D is uncertain. The CDR3 bases are TGTGCCAGCAGCTTAGGGCCAGGTGGAAAACTGTTTTTT. Protein: CASSLGPGGKLFF. Full variable domain (missing parts from reference TRBV7-6 and TRBJ1-4): GAGVSQSPRYKVTKRGQDVALRCDPISGHVSLYWYRQALGQGPEFLTYFNYEAQQDKSGLPNDRFSAERPEGSISTLTIQRTEQRDSAMYRCASSLGPGGKLFFGSGTQLSVL.